A selection of T cell receptor beta chains follows, all from one sample in a study of shared clonotypes between healthy human individuals. Generated by immunoSEQ multiplex PCR, the TCRdb table keeps only in-frame clones and is missing some. The sample has 2 million to 2.5 million clones; 92% are singletons. The sequencing sample was made of naive CD4+ T cells from PBMCs. The source of these receptors is a man between 18 and 35 years old in good health. Some clones in this sample may be carry-over from other donors' samples. CDR3s include the opening cysteine and the closing phenylalanine or tryptophan. Fields, in order: D gene, J gene, clone size, V gene, CDR3 DNA, CDR3 protein. The D gene is left open where the match is weak. Where a row states a size, it is once, few, many or the class of an expanded clone; other rows omit it.

d_call: -; j_call: TRBJ2-7; clone_size: -; v_call: TRBV18; cdr3_nt: TGTGCCAGCTCACCACAATTGGACGGCGGCGAGCAGTACTTC; cdr3_aa: CASSPQLDGGEQYF
d_call: TRBD2; j_call: TRBJ2-2; clone_size: -; v_call: TRBV27; cdr3_nt: TGTGCCAGCAGTTCTGGACTAGTCGCGAACACCGGGGAGCTGTTTTTT; cdr3_aa: CASSSGLVANTGELFF
d_call: TRBD1; j_call: TRBJ2-3; clone_size: -; v_call: TRBV4-1; cdr3_nt: TGCGCCAGCAGCCAAGAACAAGACAGGGTCACAGATACGCAGTATTTT; cdr3_aa: CASSQEQDRVTDTQYF
d_call: TRBD2; j_call: TRBJ2-1; clone_size: -; v_call: TRBV5-6; cdr3_nt: TGTGCCAGCAGCCTAGGACTAGCGGGACACAATGAGCAGTTCTTC; cdr3_aa: CASSLGLAGHNEQFF
d_call: -; j_call: TRBJ1-5; clone_size: -; v_call: TRBV19; cdr3_nt: TGTGCCAGTAGTACCCCCAGTGGTCAGCCCCAGCATTTT; cdr3_aa: CASSTPSGQPQHF
d_call: -; j_call: TRBJ1-4; clone_size: -; v_call: TRBV5-1; cdr3_nt: TGCGCCAGCAGCTCGGGTCGGTTAGGTGCGGCAACTAATGAAAAACTGTTTTTT; cdr3_aa: CASSSGRLGAATNEKLFF
d_call: TRBD2; j_call: TRBJ2-7; clone_size: -; v_call: TRBV28; cdr3_nt: TGTGCCAGCAGTTCCTGGGGACTAGCGGATTCCTACGAGCAGTACTTC; cdr3_aa: CASSSWGLADSYEQYF
d_call: -; j_call: TRBJ2-2; clone_size: -; v_call: TRBV7-9; cdr3_nt: TGTGCCAGCAGCTTACTACAACAGGGAGCGAACACCGGGGAGCTGTTTTTT; cdr3_aa: CASSLLQQGANTGELFF
d_call: -; j_call: TRBJ2-1; clone_size: -; v_call: TRBV28; cdr3_nt: TGTGCCAGCAGTTTAAGGGGGGGGAGCTCCTACAATGAGCAGTTCTTC; cdr3_aa: CASSLRGGSSYNEQFF
d_call: -; j_call: TRBJ2-7; clone_size: -; v_call: TRBV30; cdr3_nt: TGTGCCTGTGGGGATGGGGCAGGGCAGCAGGTAGGGCAGTACTTC; cdr3_aa: CACGDGAGQQVGQYF
d_call: -; j_call: TRBJ1-1; clone_size: -; v_call: TRBV7-2; cdr3_nt: TGTGCCAGCAGCTTAATCTTCGGGGTCACTGAAGCTTTCTTT; cdr3_aa: CASSLIFGVTEAFF
d_call: -; j_call: TRBJ2-1; clone_size: -; v_call: TRBV13; cdr3_nt: TGTGCCAGCAGCTTAGGACTTGGGAGGATCTACAATGAGCAGTTCTTC; cdr3_aa: CASSLGLGRIYNEQFF
d_call: TRBD1; j_call: TRBJ1-5; clone_size: -; v_call: TRBV15; cdr3_nt: TGTGCCACCAGCAGAGATCCAGGGGGGGATCAGCCCCAGCATTTT; cdr3_aa: CATSRDPGGDQPQHF
d_call: TRBD1; j_call: TRBJ1-2; clone_size: -; v_call: TRBV29-1; cdr3_nt: TGCAGCGTGAGGGACAGTCCTAACTATGGCTACACCTTC; cdr3_aa: CSVRDSPNYGYTF
d_call: -; j_call: TRBJ2-2; clone_size: -; v_call: TRBV11-1; cdr3_nt: TGTGCCAGCAGCTTAGACAGAGACACCGGGGAGCTGTTTTTT; cdr3_aa: CASSLDRDTGELFF
d_call: -; j_call: TRBJ2-2; clone_size: -; v_call: TRBV4-1; cdr3_nt: TGCGCCAGCAGCCAAGGTTTATCCGGGAGCGGGGAGCTGTTTTTT; cdr3_aa: CASSQGLSGSGELFF
d_call: -; j_call: TRBJ1-1; clone_size: -; v_call: TRBV5-1; cdr3_nt: TGCGCCAGCAGCGGTGCAGGCCCGAACACTGAAGCTTTCTTT; cdr3_aa: CASSGAGPNTEAFF
d_call: TRBD2; j_call: TRBJ2-7; clone_size: -; v_call: TRBV7-2; cdr3_nt: TGTGCCAGCAGCTTCTCACTAGCGGGAGACCCCGAGCAGTACTTC; cdr3_aa: CASSFSLAGDPEQYF
d_call: -; j_call: TRBJ1-1; clone_size: -; v_call: TRBV7-9; cdr3_nt: TGTGCCAGCAGCCCGCAGGTGAACACTGAAGCTTTCTTT; cdr3_aa: CASSPQVNTEAFF
d_call: -; j_call: TRBJ2-2; clone_size: -; v_call: TRBV19; cdr3_nt: TGTGCCAGTAGTATGTCCCGAAACACCGGGGAGCTGTTTTTT; cdr3_aa: CASSMSRNTGELFF
d_call: -; j_call: TRBJ1-5; clone_size: -; v_call: TRBV30; cdr3_nt: TGTGCCTGGAGTCTAAGGGACAATCAGCCCCAGCATTTT; cdr3_aa: CAWSLRDNQPQHF
d_call: -; j_call: TRBJ1-2; clone_size: -; v_call: TRBV28; cdr3_nt: TGTGCCAGCAGTTTATCCTCTCCTTGGGGCTACACCTTC; cdr3_aa: CASSLSSPWGYTF
d_call: -; j_call: TRBJ2-3; clone_size: -; v_call: TRBV11-3; cdr3_nt: TGTGCCAGCAGCCCCAATTGGGGCACAGATACGCAGTATTTT; cdr3_aa: CASSPNWGTDTQYF
d_call: TRBD1; j_call: TRBJ1-4; clone_size: once; v_call: TRBV15; cdr3_nt: TGTGCCACCAGCAGAGTAACAGGGGGCGTTTGGGAAAAACTGTTTTTT; cdr3_aa: CATSRVTGGVWEKLFF
d_call: -; j_call: TRBJ2-7; clone_size: -; v_call: TRBV7-8; cdr3_nt: TGTGCCAGCAGCTTAACCGCGGGACCCTACGAGCAGTACTTC; cdr3_aa: CASSLTAGPYEQYF
d_call: -; j_call: TRBJ2-2; clone_size: -; v_call: TRBV18; cdr3_nt: TGTGCCAGCCACAAGACCGGGGAGCTGTTTTTT; cdr3_aa: CASHKTGELFF
d_call: TRBD1; j_call: TRBJ1-1; clone_size: -; v_call: TRBV19; cdr3_nt: TGTGCCAGTCAGGGACAGCCGAACACTGAAGCTTTCTTT; cdr3_aa: CASQGQPNTEAFF
d_call: -; j_call: TRBJ1-1; clone_size: -; v_call: TRBV4-3; cdr3_nt: TGCGCCAGCAGCCAAGAAGGGCGTTCTGAAGCTTTCTTT; cdr3_aa: CASSQEGRSEAFF
d_call: -; j_call: TRBJ2-7; clone_size: -; v_call: TRBV15; cdr3_nt: TGTGCCACCAGCAGAGATCCGGGTTATTCCTACGAGCAGTACTTC; cdr3_aa: CATSRDPGYSYEQYF
d_call: -; j_call: TRBJ1-4; clone_size: -; v_call: TRBV6-5; cdr3_nt: TGTGCCAGCAGTTACTCGAGGACAGTAGGCGAAAAACTGTTTTTT; cdr3_aa: CASSYSRTVGEKLFF
d_call: -; j_call: TRBJ2-2; clone_size: -; v_call: TRBV5-4; cdr3_nt: TGTGCCAGCAGCTTGGGGGGAGGAAACACCGGGGAGCTGTTTTTT; cdr3_aa: CASSLGGGNTGELFF
d_call: -; j_call: TRBJ1-1; clone_size: -; v_call: TRBV29-1; cdr3_nt: TGCAGCGTTGAGACAGCGAACACTGAAGCTTTCTTT; cdr3_aa: CSVETANTEAFF
d_call: -; j_call: TRBJ1-1; clone_size: -; v_call: TRBV11-1; cdr3_nt: TGTGCCAGCAGCAGGACATTGAACACTGAAGCTTTCTTT; cdr3_aa: CASSRTLNTEAFF
d_call: -; j_call: TRBJ2-7; clone_size: -; v_call: TRBV6-6; cdr3_nt: TGTGCCAGCAGTTACTCGAACCAGGGACCCTCCTACGAGCAGTACTTC; cdr3_aa: CASSYSNQGPSYEQYF
d_call: -; j_call: TRBJ2-1; clone_size: -; v_call: TRBV11-2; cdr3_nt: TGTGCCAGCAGCCACCGGGACAATGAGCAGTTCTTC; cdr3_aa: CASSHRDNEQFF
d_call: -; j_call: TRBJ2-3; clone_size: -; v_call: TRBV28; cdr3_nt: TGTGCCAGCAGTTTTGACCGCCGCACAGATACGCAGTATTTT; cdr3_aa: CASSFDRRTDTQYF
d_call: -; j_call: TRBJ1-2; clone_size: once; v_call: TRBV2; cdr3_nt: TGTGCCAGCAGAAGAACAGGGATGAACTATGGCTACACCTTC; cdr3_aa: CASRRTGMNYGYTF
d_call: TRBD1; j_call: TRBJ1-6; clone_size: -; v_call: TRBV5-4; cdr3_nt: TGTGCCAGCAGCCCCAACACAGGGGGCGACTCACCCCTCCACTTT; cdr3_aa: CASSPNTGGDSPLHF
d_call: TRBD1; j_call: TRBJ1-3; clone_size: -; v_call: TRBV4-1; cdr3_nt: TGCGCCAGCAGCCTTTCAGGACAGGGTCGAAACACCATATATTTT; cdr3_aa: CASSLSGQGRNTIYF
d_call: -; j_call: TRBJ2-7; clone_size: -; v_call: TRBV4-3; cdr3_nt: TGCGCCAGCAGCCAGGGGGACCGCCAGGGCGACGAGCAGTACTTC; cdr3_aa: CASSQGDRQGDEQYF
d_call: TRBD1; j_call: TRBJ1-2; clone_size: -; v_call: TRBV28; cdr3_nt: TGTGCCAGCAGTTTAACCGGAGCAACAGGGGTCTATGGCTACACCTTC; cdr3_aa: CASSLTGATGVYGYTF
d_call: -; j_call: TRBJ2-7; clone_size: -; v_call: TRBV7-9; cdr3_nt: TGTGCCAGCAGCTTAACAGTGGACTCCTACGAGCAGTACTTC; cdr3_aa: CASSLTVDSYEQYF
d_call: -; j_call: TRBJ1-2; clone_size: -; v_call: TRBV5-1; cdr3_nt: TGCGCCAGCAGCTCACAGGGTAACTATGGCTACACCTTC; cdr3_aa: CASSSQGNYGYTF
d_call: TRBD1; j_call: TRBJ2-5; clone_size: -; v_call: TRBV7-2; cdr3_nt: TGTGCCAGCAGCCTGACAGGGGCTTTTGAGACCCAGTACTTC; cdr3_aa: CASSLTGAFETQYF
d_call: -; j_call: TRBJ2-7; clone_size: -; v_call: TRBV10-3; cdr3_nt: TGTGCCATCAGCGACGAACAGAGCTCCTACGAGCAGTACTTC; cdr3_aa: CAISDEQSSYEQYF
d_call: -; j_call: TRBJ1-2; clone_size: -; v_call: TRBV6-1; cdr3_nt: TGTGCCAGCAGTGATATTGCGTTCCGATCGAACTATGGCTACACCTTC; cdr3_aa: CASSDIAFRSNYGYTF
d_call: -; j_call: TRBJ1-3; clone_size: -; v_call: TRBV7-9; cdr3_nt: TGTGCCAGCAGCTTAAGCGTCTCTGGAAACACCATATATTTT; cdr3_aa: CASSLSVSGNTIYF
d_call: TRBD1; j_call: TRBJ1-1; clone_size: -; v_call: TRBV7-2; cdr3_nt: TGTGCCAGCAGCTCCGACAGGGGGGGTGAAGCTTTCTTT; cdr3_aa: CASSSDRGGEAFF
d_call: TRBD2; j_call: TRBJ2-3; clone_size: once; v_call: TRBV10-3; cdr3_nt: TGTGCCATCGGCCTAGCGGGAGTTCCAGATACGCAGTATTTT; cdr3_aa: CAIGLAGVPDTQYF
d_call: TRBD1; j_call: TRBJ1-1; clone_size: -; v_call: TRBV6-4; cdr3_nt: TGTGCCAGAGAAGCCAACAGGGGCGAGGAGGCTGAAGCTTTCTTT; cdr3_aa: CAREANRGEEAEAFF
d_call: -; j_call: TRBJ2-1; clone_size: few; v_call: TRBV10-1; cdr3_nt: TGCGCCAGCAGTGAGGGGGTTTCGGTCGCGTTCTTC; cdr3_aa: CASSEGVSVAFF
d_call: TRBD2; j_call: TRBJ2-2; clone_size: -; v_call: TRBV4-1; cdr3_nt: TGCGCCAGCACCCCACTAGCGGGAGCCACCGGGGAGCTGTTTTTT; cdr3_aa: CASTPLAGATGELFF
d_call: -; j_call: TRBJ1-2; clone_size: -; v_call: TRBV19; cdr3_nt: TGTGCCAGTAGTATAGGTGGCCGCGGGGGTCCTGTTGGCTACACCTTC; cdr3_aa: CASSIGGRGGPVGYTF